The 32 T cell receptor beta chains listed next were all sequenced from one sample in a study of T cell repertoires in cytomegalovirus infection. One entry per CDR3 protein results from TCRdb running MiXCR on the reads. The sample shows a few hundred thousand distinct CDR3 sequences, 15% to 20% of them seen only once. Sequencing was performed on PBMCs. Receptor source: a human donor in good health (CMV status not recorded). Some clones in this sample may be carry-over from other donors' samples.

This clonotype was counted only a few times. The chain couples TRBV11-1 to TRBJ2-3, with D possibly being TRBD1 (6 bases). The V and J ends lost 5 bases and 1 base respectively, with 13 bases between them. This CDR3 region has 15 residues. Germline lookup yields CDR1 SGHAT and CDR2 FQDESV (reference sequence). The DNA of the CDR3 is TGTGCCAGCAGCGTTCAGGGGTTGGGCACAGATACGCAGTATTTT. Its protein is CASSVQGLGTDTQYF.

The chain is built from TRBV14 and TRBJ1-6; tentative D call: TRBD1 (5 bases). CDR3 length: 17 residues. Germline CDR1 SGHDN, CDR2 FVKESK. Trimming shortened V by 1 base and J by 3 bases, and 13 bases separated the two germline ends. The CDR3 DNA reads TGTGCCAGCAGCCAAGCCGGGCAGGGCGACTATAATTCACCCCTCCACTTT. As protein: CASSQAGQGDYNSPLHF.

This clonotype was seen a few times. V gene TRBV7-9 combines with J gene TRBJ1-1; tentatively, D is TRBD1 (6 bases). This CDR3 is 13 amino acids long. Trimming took off 6 bases at V and 4 bases at J, with 12 bases between the two ends. CDR1 is SEHNR, CDR2 FQNEAQ, per germline (reference sequence). The CDR3 protein is CASRSTGITEAFF. The CDR3 nucleotides are TGTGCCAGCAGATCCACAGGGATCACTGAAGCTTTCTTT.

This clonotype showed up just a few times. The chain links TRBV20-1 to TRBJ2-5, with D perhaps TRBD1 (5 bases). The CDR3 is made up of 14 amino acids. Germline-derived CDR1 and CDR2 are DFQATT and SNEGSKA (reference sequence). Deletions cut 2 bases from V and 5 bases from J, with 15 bases between. CDR3 DNA: TGCAGTGCTAGAAGGGGCCCCCTATGGGAGACCCAGTACTTC. This codes for CSARRGPLWETQYF.

In this sample, this clonotype turned up once. J is TRBJ2-7 and V is TRBV28, with D hard to call. Trimming removed 5 bases at V and 6 bases at J, with 11 bases between. The CDR3 sequence is 12 residues long. Germline V gene sequence: CDR1 MDHEN, CDR2 SYDVKM. CDR3 DNA sequence: TGTGCCAGCAGTGAACTCTTCGGCGAGCAGTACTTC. Translating gives CASSELFGEQYF.

This sequence joins TRBV4-3 and TRBJ1-2; D is uncertain. The ends were cut back, 5 bases at V and 4 bases at J, with 14 bases in the middle. The CDR3 contains 14 residues. Germline CDR1 LGHNA, CDR2 YSLEER. The CDR3 sequence is CASSATDGPYGYTF. The DNA for the CDR3 is TGCGCCAGCAGCGCAACGGACGGTCCCTATGGCTACACCTTC.

This chain joins TRBV10-3 and TRBJ1-5, with D unclear. The CDR3 is 13 amino acids. V lost 2 bases and J 4 bases, leaving 6 bases between the germline ends. Germline CDR1 reads ENHRY; CDR2 reads SYGVKD. The CDR3 sequence is CAISETWNQPQHF. The CDR3 nucleotides are TGTGCCATCAGTGAGACCTGGAATCAGCCCCAGCATTTT.

The gene calls are TRBV19 and TRBJ1-5, with D unclear. From germline, CDR1 is LNHDA and CDR2 SQIVND (reference sequence). The CDR3 extends over 12 amino acids. Trimming cost V 7 bases and J 2 bases, with 6 bases left between them. CDR3 bases: TGTGCCAGTACTGGGCGCAATCAGCCCCAGCATTTT. This encodes CASTGRNQPQHF.

For the CDR3, the DNA is TGTGCCAGCAGCCCCCGCCTAGGAATTAGCACAGATACGCAGTATTTT. It is translated as CASSPRLGISTDTQYF. This chain connects TRBV25-1 to TRBJ2-3; D gene ambiguous. The CDR3 is 16 residues long. Germline V gives CDR1 MGHDK, CDR2 SYGVNS. V was shortened by 6 bases and J by 0 bases, with 16 bases between the two germline ends.

Many counts were recorded for this clonotype. This chain joins TRBV7-6 and TRBJ1-1, with D unresolved. Trimming cost V 2 bases and J 6 bases, with 10 bases left between them. Germline V CDR1 and CDR2: SGHVS, FNYEAQ. The CDR3 is made up of 13 amino acids. CDR3 coding DNA: TGTGCCAGCAGCTTAAGGTCTGGCGCTGAAGCTTTCTTT. Its protein product is CASSLRSGAEAFF.

CDR3 amino acids: CSVEAPGGATDTQYF. The CDR3 coding sequence is TGCAGCGTTGAAGCCCCCGGGGGGGCCACAGATACGCAGTATTTT. J is TRBJ2-3 and V is TRBV29-1; 8 nucleotides match TRBD2. The germline CDR1 and CDR2 sequences are SQVTM and ANQGSEA. The CDR3 covers 15 residues. The V segment lost 1 base and the J segment 2 bases; nucleotides outside the gene matches: 5.

The table lists this clonotype with many counts. J is TRBJ1-2 and V is TRBV7-2, with D possibly matching TRBD1 (6 bases). The CDR3 is 15 residues long. Trimming stripped 5 bases from V and 4 bases from J, with 17 bases between. Germline V gives CDR1 SGHTA, CDR2 FQGNSA. The CDR3 loop is CASSTRQDGSYGYTF. The CDR3 coding sequence is TGTGCCAGCAGCACCCGACAGGATGGGAGCTATGGCTACACCTTC.

In its sample, this clonotype was seen many times. The chain uses TRBV12-3 or TRBV12-4 and TRBJ1-4; D remains unclear. CDR3 size: 17 residues. Trimming took 6 bases from V and 3 from J, leaving 20 bases between them. The CDR3 reads CASSHYGEGLANEKLFF. The CDR3 DNA follows: TGTGCCAGCAGCCATTACGGGGAGGGCTTGGCTAATGAAAAACTGTTTTTT.

This clonotype was seen repeatedly, ten times or more. CDR3 protein: CASSLAWYTEAFF. In DNA, the CDR3 is TGTGCCAGCAGCTTAGCGTGGTACACTGAAGCTTTCTTT. The chain is built from TRBV7-2 and TRBJ1-1; no firm D call. Trimming stripped 0 bases from V and 3 bases from J, with 5 bases between. The germline V gene encodes CDR1 SGHTA and CDR2 FQGNSA. The CDR3 consists of 13 residues.

The gene calls are TRBV5-4 and TRBJ1-1; D is undetermined. V lost 4 bases to trimming and J lost 0 bases, with 4 bases between them. Germline V lookup: CDR1 SGHNT, CDR2 YYREEE (reference sequence). The CDR3 length is 12 residues. CDR3 sequence reads: CASSKLNTEAFF. CDR3 in DNA: TGTGCCAGCAGCAAATTGAACACTGAAGCTTTCTTT.

The V and J genes are TRBV2 and TRBJ2-5, with D possibly being TRBD2 (5 bases). The germline V gene encodes CDR1 SNHLY and CDR2 FYNNEI. With 8 bases removed from V and 0 bases from J, the gap between germline ends came to 13 bases. This CDR3 spans 14 amino acids. CDR3: CASQTRAYQETQYF. For the CDR3, the DNA is TGTGCCAGCCAAACGCGGGCGTACCAAGAGACCCAGTACTTC.

The V and J genes are TRBV20-1 and TRBJ2-1, with TRBD2 matching 10 bases. The CDR3 loop spans 15 amino acids. The junction had 5 bases not matched to a gene; V was cut back by 1 base and J by 5 bases. Germline V gene lookup returns CDR1 DFQATT and CDR2 SNEGSKA (reference sequence). The CDR3 sequence: CSARGEAGGNNEQFF. The CDR3 coding sequence is TGCAGTGCTAGAGGAGAAGCGGGGGGGAACAATGAGCAGTTCTTC.

At least ten counts were recorded for this clonotype. V and J are TRBV7-8 and TRBJ2-5; D not resolved. V was cut by 1 base and J by 2 bases, with 8 bases left in between. This CDR3 comprises 14 residues. Germline V CDR1 and CDR2: SGHVS, FQNEAQ. CDR3 DNA: TGTGCCAGCAGCTTAGTGCGCTATCAAGAGACCCAGTACTTC. It codes for CASSLVRYQETQYF.

This clonotype was seen a single time. A read error is possible here, since a much larger clone lies one base away. This chain links TRBV6-1 with TRBJ1-3; D gene unclear. Germline loops: CDR1 MNHNS, CDR2 SASEGT. The CDR3 sequence is 17 residues long. Trimming took off 6 bases at V and 0 bases at J, with 18 bases between the two ends. Here the CDR3 DNA reads TGTGCCAGCAGAACCGGGATAGGCACTAGCTCTGGAAACACCATATATTTT. Its translation is CASRTGIGTSSGNTIYF.

The table lists this clonotype with a few counts. The chain employs TRBV7-2 and TRBJ2-5, with D possibly TRBD2 on 6 matching bases. The CDR3 runs 14 residues. V was pared by 4 bases and J by 2 bases, with 11 bases between. CDR1 and CDR2 (germline): SGHTA, FQGNSA. This chain's CDR3 is CASSSGAGQETQYF. Written as DNA, the CDR3 is TGTGCCAGCAGCTCAGGAGCGGGTCAAGAGACCCAGTACTTC.

This clonotype was observed a few times. V is TRBV3-1 and J is TRBJ2-7; tentative D call: TRBD2 (6 bases). CDR3 size: 14 residues. The germline V and J ends were trimmed by 1 base and 5 bases, with 12 bases remaining between them. Germline V gene sequence: CDR1 LGHDT, CDR2 YNNKEL (reference sequence). CDR3 coding DNA: TGTGCCAGCAGCCAAGCTTCACTAGCTAACGAGCAGTACTTC. It specifies CASSQASLANEQYF.

V is TRBV20-1 and J is TRBJ2-5, with 9 nucleotides matching TRBD2. Looked up from germline, CDR1 is DFQATT and CDR2 is SNEGSKA (reference sequence). CDR3 length: 14 amino acids. The V gene end was trimmed by 3 bases and the J gene end by 5 bases; junction bases not matched to a gene: 7. CDR3 in amino acids: CSASGLASSETQYF. DNA of the CDR3: TGCAGTGCTAGCGGACTAGCGAGTAGTGAGACCCAGTACTTC.

This clonotype has at least ten counts. The rearrangement uses TRBV10-3 and TRBJ1-1; a weak D match, TRBD1 (6 bases). Trimming took off 8 bases at V and 1 base at J, with 11 bases between the two ends. The CDR3 sequence is 13 residues long. Germline-derived CDR1 and CDR2 are ENHRY and SYGVKD. CDR3 nucleotides: TGTGCCATCCAAGGACAGTCGAACACTGAAGCTTTCTTT. Translated: CAIQGQSNTEAFF.

This sequence joins TRBV10-3 and TRBJ2-7, with 11 bases matching TRBD1. Per the germline V gene, CDR1 is ENHRY and CDR2 is SYGVKD. The J segment lost 3 bases and the V segment lost 4 bases, leaving 5 bases of the junction unmatched. This CDR3 contains 15 residues. The CDR3 sequence: CAISAGTGGVYEQYF. The DNA for the CDR3 is TGTGCCATCAGTGCAGGGACAGGGGGGGTCTACGAGCAGTACTTC.

The sample holds a few counts of this clonotype. The chain carries TRBV7-2 and TRBJ1-3, with D possibly matching TRBD1 (5 bases). Between the trimmed V and J ends, which lost 4 bases and 3 bases, there was a span of 16 bases. From germline, CDR1 is SGHTA and CDR2 FQGNSA. The CDR3 runs to 16 residues. The CDR3 region is CASSSTGGNGGNTIYF. The CDR3 DNA reads as TGTGCCAGCAGCTCCACTGGGGGGAATGGTGGAAACACCATATATTTT.

Only a few counts were recorded for this clonotype. This chain connects TRBV7-9 to TRBJ2-1; D unclear. The CDR3 is 14 amino acids. Germline-derived CDR1 and CDR2 are SEHNR and FQNEAQ (reference sequence). V was shortened by 2 bases and J by 6 bases, with 11 bases between the two germline ends. In DNA, the CDR3 is TGTGCCAGCAGCTTATCGACCTGGGGCAATGAGCAGTTCTTC. This sequence encodes CASSLSTWGNEQFF. Combining the CDR3 with reference TRBV7-9 and TRBJ2-1 gives the whole variable domain DTGVSQNPRHKITKRGQNVTFRCDPISEHNRLYWYRQTLGQGPEFLTYFQNEAQLEKSRLLSDRFSAERPKGSFSTLEIQRTEQGDSAMYLCASSLSTWGNEQFFGPGTRLTVL.

The chain carries TRBV12-3 or TRBV12-4 and TRBJ2-7, with D unresolved. This CDR3 has 13 amino acids. The V gene lost 3 bases and the J gene lost 4 bases, with 10 bases spanning the gap. CDR3 protein: CASSFGESYEQYF. The CDR3 coding sequence is TGTGCCAGCAGTTTCGGAGAGAGTTACGAGCAGTACTTC.

This clonotype has a count of ten or more. The gene calls are TRBV7-2 and TRBJ2-1; the D gene could be TRBD1 or TRBD2 (5 bases each). Germline V CDR1 and CDR2: SGHTA, FQGNSA. The V end was cut by 5 bases, the J end by 4 bases, with 21 bases between. The CDR3 is 17 amino acids. The CDR3 nucleotides are TGTGCCAGCAGCCGGGGACCGTTCTACGCGAGATACAATGAGCAGTTCTTC. Translation gives CASSRGPFYARYNEQFF.

The table lists this clonotype with a few counts. The rearrangement uses TRBV6-2 or TRBV6-3 and TRBJ2-2; 8 nucleotides agree with TRBD2. In germline, CDR1 is MNHEY, CDR2 SVGEGT. The CDR3 runs to 16 residues. J gave up 1 base and V 5 bases, and 6 bases lay outside the gene matches. This chain's CDR3 is CASSIAGSKNTGELFF. The CDR3 DNA sequence: TGTGCCAGCAGTATAGCGGGATCGAAGAACACCGGGGAGCTGTTTTTT.

There are a few counts of this clonotype. The CDR3 loop is CASSFYVNTEAFF. The CDR3 coding sequence is TGTGCCAGCAGCTTTTACGTAAACACTGAAGCTTTCTTT. This rearrangement joins TRBV7-9 to TRBJ1-1; D remains ambiguous. Per the germline V gene, CDR1 is SEHNR and CDR2 is FQNEAQ (reference sequence). The CDR3 totals 13 residues. V was trimmed by 3 bases and J by 2 bases, leaving 7 bases between them.

There are many counts of this clonotype. J is TRBJ2-5 and V is TRBV11-2; D ambiguous. V lost 4 bases and J 4 bases, leaving 10 bases between the germline ends. The CDR3 runs to 13 residues. Looked up from germline, CDR1 is SGHAT and CDR2 is FQNNGV. CDR3 in amino acids: CASSSLPRETQYF. The CDR3 nucleotides are TGTGCCAGCAGCTCCTTACCGAGAGAGACCCAGTACTTC.

This clonotype was observed at least ten times. The chain employs TRBV12-3 or TRBV12-4 and TRBJ1-2; D is undetermined. CDR3 size: 12 residues. Deletions cut 6 bases from V and 0 bases from J, with 5 bases between. DNA of the CDR3: TGTGCCAGCAGCAGTTCTAACTATGGCTACACCTTC. It translates to CASSSSNYGYTF.